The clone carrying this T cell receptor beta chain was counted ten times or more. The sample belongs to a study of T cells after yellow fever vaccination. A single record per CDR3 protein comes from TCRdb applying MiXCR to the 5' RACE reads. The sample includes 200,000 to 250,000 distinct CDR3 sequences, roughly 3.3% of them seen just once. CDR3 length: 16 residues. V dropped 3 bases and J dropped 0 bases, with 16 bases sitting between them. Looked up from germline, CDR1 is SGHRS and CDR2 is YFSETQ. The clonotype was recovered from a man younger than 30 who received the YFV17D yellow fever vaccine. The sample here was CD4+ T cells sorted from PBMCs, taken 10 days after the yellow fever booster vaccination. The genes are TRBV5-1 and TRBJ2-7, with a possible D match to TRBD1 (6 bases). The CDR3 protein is CASSSSAGTLSYEQYF. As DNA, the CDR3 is TGCGCCAGCAGCTCCTCGGCCGGGACACTCTCCTACGAGCAGTACTTC.